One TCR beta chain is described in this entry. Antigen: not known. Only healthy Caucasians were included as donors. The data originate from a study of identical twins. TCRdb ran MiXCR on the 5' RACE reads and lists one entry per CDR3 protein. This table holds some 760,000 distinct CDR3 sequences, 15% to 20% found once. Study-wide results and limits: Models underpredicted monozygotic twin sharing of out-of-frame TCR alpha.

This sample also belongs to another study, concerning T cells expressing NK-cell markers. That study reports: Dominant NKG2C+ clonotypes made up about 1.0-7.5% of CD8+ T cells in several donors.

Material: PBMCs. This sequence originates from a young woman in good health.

CDR3 nucleotides: TGTGCCAGCAGCTTAGGGTCAGATAGCAATCAGCCCCAGCATTTT. It specifies CASSLGSDSNQPQHF. This chain uses TRBV7-9 with TRBJ1-5, with D unclear. Trimming left V 1 base short and J 0 bases short, with 7 bases between. Germline values: CDR1 SEHNR, CDR2 FQNEAQ (reference sequence). The CDR3 totals 15 residues. The complete variable domain, with remaining parts taken from reference TRBV7-9 and TRBJ1-5, reads DTGVSQNPRHKITKRGQNVTFRCDPISEHNRLYWYRQTLGQGPEFLTYFQNEAQLEKSRLLSDRFSAERPKGSFSTLEIQRTEQGDSAMYLCASSLGSDSNQPQHFGDGTRLSIL.